This T cell receptor (beta chain) is drawn from a study of a mutant IDH1 vaccine in newly diagnosed glioma (dated by TCRdb to the early 2020s). Some background on the complete study: Across visits V03 through V10, patients got a total of eight vaccinations, given in weeks 1, 3, 5, 7, 11, 15, 19 and 23. Vaccination began 4-6 weeks after radiotherapy alone, or alongside temozolomide cycles in the chemotherapy-containing groups. The roughly 30 treated patients were around 60% male and roughly 40% female, with a mean age of roughly 42 years. Before enrollment, patients had received standard therapy of radiotherapy alone, temozolomide alone, or radiochemotherapy with temozolomide; most received the combination. Peripheral blood was collected at six visits: V03 (baseline), V05, V07, V10, V12 and V13. Longitudinal TCRB deep sequencing was performed for fewer than 30 treated patients wherever samples were available for exploratory analyses. The paper as a whole reports these results and caveats: The authors stated that sample limitations prevented analyses of patient blood samples from being reproduced. Availability determined which PBMC samples were chosen for TCRB deep sequencing. Across multiple MHC alleles, vaccine-induced immune responses were seen in around 93% of patients. Changes in the top peripheral T cell clonotypes picked up by TCRB sequencing did not appear to be linked to pseudoprogression.

The time point label for this specimen denotes: week 11, during vaccination. Each vaccine dose was 300 ug of a 20-mer mutant IDH1 peptide in Montanide, given subcutaneously with topical imiquimod. All donors had newly diagnosed IDH1-mutant astrocytomas of WHO grade 3 or 4 that showed loss of nuclear ATRX. The samples were drawn from NOA16, a multicentre, single-arm, open-label phase I trial in Germany that tested a mutant IDH1 peptide vaccine in humans for the first time. Genomic DNA for TCRB sequencing was isolated from EDTA blood with the DNeasy Blood and Tissue Kit. Receptor amplification or capture employed the immunoSEQ multiplex PCR assay. Following the manufacturer's protocol, the hsTCRB Kit was used to amplify rearranged TCR beta chain sequences. Sequencing of TCRB libraries was carried out on an Illumina MiSeq. Processing in the source paper ran as follows. Demultiplexing, trimming and gene mapping were performed with the kit vendor's proprietary platform. The source is immuneACCESS, and TCRdb retained only in-frame sequences with V and J called. Part of the clones is not carried over; for the studies checked, unresolved V genes explain less than half of this, and the remainder is unexplained. That table furnishes V, J and clone size, whereas the DNA furnished D and trimming. The sample contains some 54,000 clones, 91% of them found a single time. The ten biggest clones cover under 2.5% of the sample.

Remarks on this clone: This receptor's antigen is unknown. Per-base qualities were not stored, and no clone one base away is much larger.

CDR3 length: 13 amino acids, cysteine to phenylalanine. Only the CDR3 region is kept as DNA, spanning 39 bases read in frame from base 1. Trimming at the junction amounts to 3 bases on V and 7 bases on J, and the germline ends lie 12 bases apart. The germline V gene gives CDR1 as MNHNS and CDR2 as SASEGT. This receptor was obtained from a man aged 50 or older with glioma. The input for sequencing was PBMCs, taken from a glioma patient whose treatment included an IDH1 peptide vaccine. This receptor chain uses TRBV6-1 and TRBJ1-2; tentative D gene TRBD1, with 5 bases matching. The CDR3 protein is CASSEARESGYTF. The base sequence is TGTGCCAGCAGTGAGGCCAGGGAGAGTGGCTACACCTTC.